This T cell receptor beta chain was obtained from a study of multiple sclerosis patients with progressive multifocal leukoencephalopathy. General study results and limits: At PML onset, no shared TRBV or TRBJ gene usage was seen.

This clone was detected only a few times. Its antigen is not known. Produced via immunoSEQ multiplex PCR; TCRdb's table is partial and in-frame only. The table has about 30,000 clones, approximately 92% seen once; the top ten hold about 2%. From germline, CDR1 is MNHEY and CDR2 SVGAGI. This CDR3 has 15 residues. The V gene lost 2 bases and the J gene lost 1 base, with 9 bases spanning the gap. The time point denotes: before natalizumab initiation. T0 blood was collected before the first natalizumab infusion. The sequence came from a man between 25 and 39 years old with multiple sclerosis. Sequencing was done on a sample of PBMCs. The V call is TRBV6-5, the J call TRBJ1-3; no clear D. CDR3 sequence: CASSYRAQSGNTIYF. The DNA for the CDR3 is TGTGCCAGCAGTTACAGGGCGCAATCTGGAAACACCATATATTTT.